What follows are 3 T cell receptor beta chains derived from one specimen sequenced in a study of T cell responses to AZD1222 COVID-19 vaccine. The table came from immunoSEQ multiplex PCR; TCRdb's copy has only in-frame clones and leaves some out. The data show tens of thousands of clones, with under 95% seen just once and 3.5% to 5.5% held by the top ten. The source material was peripheral blood, sampled on day 0 of MenACWY control vaccination. These receptors all stem from an adult in good health.

The chain joins TRBV27 to TRBJ1-4; D not certain. V was cut by 3 bases and J by 5 bases, with 7 bases left in between. CDR1 and CDR2 (germline): MNHEY, SMNVEV (reference sequence). CDR3 length: 13 residues. CDR3 protein: CASSFHGNEKLFF. CDR3 sequence (DNA): TGTGCCAGCAGTTTCCACGGGAATGAAAAACTGTTTTTT.

This clone was observed a handful of times. The chain carries TRBV9 and TRBJ2-5; TRBD2 aligns across 10 bases. The V and J ends lost 0 bases and 2 bases, in that order; junction bases with no gene match: 7. This CDR3 has 17 amino acids. Per germline, CDR1 SGDLS and CDR2 YYNGEE. CDR3 DNA sequence: TGTGCCAGCAGCGTAGATCCTAGCGGGAGTGTGCAAGAGACCCAGTACTTC. This gives the protein CASSVDPSGSVQETQYF.

CDR3 amino acids: CASSWRGRDGANVLTF. CDR3 in DNA: TGTGCCAGCAGTTGGAGGGGGCGCGACGGGGCCAACGTCCTGACTTTC. The V gene is TRBV28, the J gene TRBJ2-6; maybe TRBD1 (7 bases). Germline V gives CDR1 MDHEN, CDR2 SYDVKM. This CDR3 has 16 residues. V lost 4 bases to trimming and J lost 4 bases, with 14 bases between them.